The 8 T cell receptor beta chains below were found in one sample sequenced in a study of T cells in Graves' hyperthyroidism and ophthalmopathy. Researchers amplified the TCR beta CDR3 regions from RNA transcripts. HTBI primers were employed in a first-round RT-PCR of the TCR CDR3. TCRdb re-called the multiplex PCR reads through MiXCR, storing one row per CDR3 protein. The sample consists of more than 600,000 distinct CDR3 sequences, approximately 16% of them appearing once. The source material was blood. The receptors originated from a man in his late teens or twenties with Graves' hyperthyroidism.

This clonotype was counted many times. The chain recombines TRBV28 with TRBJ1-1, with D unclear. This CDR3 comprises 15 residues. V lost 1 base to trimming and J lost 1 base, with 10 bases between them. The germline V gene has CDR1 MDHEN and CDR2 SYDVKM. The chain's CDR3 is CASSLSYRPNTEAFF. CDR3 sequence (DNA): TGTGCCAGCAGTTTATCATACCGGCCGAACACTGAAGCTTTCTTT. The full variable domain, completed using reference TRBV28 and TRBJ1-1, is DVKVTQSSRYLVKRTGEKVFLECVQDMDHENMFWYRQDPGLGLRLIYFSYDVKMKEKGDIPEGYSVSREKKERFSLILESASTNQTSMYLCASSLSYRPNTEAFFGQGTRLTVV.

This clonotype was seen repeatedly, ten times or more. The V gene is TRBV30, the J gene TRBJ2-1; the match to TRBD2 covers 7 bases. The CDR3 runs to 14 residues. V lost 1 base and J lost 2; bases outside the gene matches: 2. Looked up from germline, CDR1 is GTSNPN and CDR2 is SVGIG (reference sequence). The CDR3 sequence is CAWSEGGTYNEQFF. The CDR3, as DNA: TGTGCCTGGAGTGAGGGAGGGACCTACAATGAGCAGTTCTTC.

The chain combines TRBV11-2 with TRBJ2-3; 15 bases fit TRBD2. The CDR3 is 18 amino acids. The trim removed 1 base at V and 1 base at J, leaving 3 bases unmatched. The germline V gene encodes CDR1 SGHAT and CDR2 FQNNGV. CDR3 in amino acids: CASSLVGTSGRRTDTQYF. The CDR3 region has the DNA TGTGCCAGCAGCTTAGTCGGGACTAGCGGGAGGCGCACAGATACGCAGTATTTT.

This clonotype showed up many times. The CDR3 coding sequence is TGTGCCAGCAGTGAGACAGGGGGCACTGAAGCTTTCTTT. Its protein product is CASSETGGTEAFF. The V call is TRBV2, the J call TRBJ1-1; 9 bases fit TRBD1. This CDR3 is 13 amino acids long. In germline, CDR1 is SNHLY, CDR2 FYNNEI. V lost 3 bases, J lost 4 bases, and 0 bases stayed unmatched.

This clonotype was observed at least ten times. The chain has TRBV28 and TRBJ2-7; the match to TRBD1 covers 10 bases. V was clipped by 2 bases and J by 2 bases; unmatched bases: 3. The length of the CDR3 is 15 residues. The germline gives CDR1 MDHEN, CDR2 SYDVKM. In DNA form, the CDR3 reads TGTGCCAGCAGTTTAGGAGGGACAGGGGCCTACGAGCAGTACTTC. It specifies CASSLGGTGAYEQYF. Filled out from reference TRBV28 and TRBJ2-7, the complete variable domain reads DVKVTQSSRYLVKRTGEKVFLECVQDMDHENMFWYRQDPGLGLRLIYFSYDVKMKEKGDIPEGYSVSREKKERFSLILESASTNQTSMYLCASSLGGTGAYEQYFGPGTRLTVT.

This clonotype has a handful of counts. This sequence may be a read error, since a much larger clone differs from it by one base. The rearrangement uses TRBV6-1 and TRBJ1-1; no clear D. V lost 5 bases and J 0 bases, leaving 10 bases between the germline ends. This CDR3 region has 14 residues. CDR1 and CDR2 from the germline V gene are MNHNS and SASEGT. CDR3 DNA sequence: TGTGCCAGCAGTTACGTGCGGATGAACACTGAAGCTTTCTTT. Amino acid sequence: CASSYVRMNTEAFF.

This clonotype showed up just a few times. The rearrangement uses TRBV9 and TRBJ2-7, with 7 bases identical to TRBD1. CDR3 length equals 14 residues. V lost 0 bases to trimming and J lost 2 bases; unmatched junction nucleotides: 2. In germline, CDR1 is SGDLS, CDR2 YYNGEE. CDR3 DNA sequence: TGTGCCAGCAGCGTAGAGGGGACAGCCTACGAGCAGTACTTC. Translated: CASSVEGTAYEQYF.

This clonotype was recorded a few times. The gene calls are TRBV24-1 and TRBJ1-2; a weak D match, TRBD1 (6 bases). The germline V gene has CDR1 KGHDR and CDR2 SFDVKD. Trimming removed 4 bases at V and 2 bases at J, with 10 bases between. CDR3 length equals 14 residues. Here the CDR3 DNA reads TGTGCCACCAGTGAGGGGGGCGCGAACTATGGCTACACCTTC. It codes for CATSEGGANYGYTF.